These 5 T cell receptor beta chains were sequenced from one sample in a study of early T cells in non-severe SARS-CoV-2 infection (dated by TCRdb to the early 2020s). Library generation was performed with 5' RACE. The listed sequencing device is NextSeq 500. Using fastp trimming at Q25 and MiXCR clonotype assembly, TCRdb reanalyzed the public sequencing data and kept in-frame beta chains. Under each unique CDR3 protein, matching rows form one entry showing the most common genes and DNA. The sample has 60,000 to 70,000 distinct CDR3 sequences on record, 8% to 9.5% of them singletons. Of the sample, 3% to 3.5% is held by the ten largest clones. Sequencing was performed on whole blood. The receptors stem from an adult who was a healthcare worker with PCR-confirmed SARS-CoV-2 infection or an uninfected control (not recorded which).

In this sample, this clonotype turned up a few times. The rearrangement uses TRBV6-5 and TRBJ2-7; 9 bases map to TRBD2. This CDR3 comprises 15 residues. Trimming at V came to 6 bases and at J to 5 bases, leaving 11 bases not matched to a gene. Germline lookup yields CDR1 MNHEY and CDR2 SVGAGI. The CDR3 nucleotides read TGTGCCAGCAGGCAATTTCCGGGACTAGCCGACGAGCAGTACTTC. Protein: CASRQFPGLADEQYF.

This clonotype was detected many times. This chain links TRBV7-3 with TRBJ2-5; TRBD2 matches 9 bases. The V and J ends lost 0 bases and 7 bases, in that order; junction bases with no gene match: 3. CDR1 is SGHTA, CDR2 FQGTGA, per germline. The CDR3 is made up of 14 amino acids. The DNA for the CDR3 is TGTGCCAGCAGCTTAACTTCGACTAGCGGGACCCAGTACTTC. Its protein is CASSLTSTSGTQYF.

This clonotype appeared a few times. This sequence joins TRBV4-2 and TRBJ2-7; 11 bases align to TRBD2. The germline V gene encodes CDR1 LGHNA and CDR2 YNFKEQ. J gave up 1 base and V 1 base, and 3 bases lay outside the gene matches. The CDR3 sequence is 16 residues long. CDR3 amino acids: CASSQGTSGPSYEQYF. The CDR3, as DNA: TGTGCCAGCAGCCAAGGGACTAGCGGGCCATCCTACGAGCAGTACTTC.

This clonotype was detected ten times or more. The V and J genes are TRBV9 and TRBJ1-1; D uncertain. There are 15 residues in the CDR3. V lost 3 bases, J lost 0 bases, and 12 bases lay in between. Germline V gene sequence: CDR1 SGDLS, CDR2 YYNGEE. CDR3 region: CASSAAGGMNTEAFF. DNA of the CDR3: TGTGCCAGCAGCGCGGCTGGCGGGATGAACACTGAAGCTTTCTTT. Together with reference TRBV9 and TRBJ1-1, the CDR3 gives the full variable domain: DSGVTQTPKHLITATGQRVTLRCSPRSGDLSVYWYQQSLDQGLQFLIQYYNGEERAKGNILERFSAQQFPDLHSELNLSSLELGDSALYFCASSAAGGMNTEAFFGQGTRLTVV.

This clonotype was found a few times. The chain employs TRBV5-1 and TRBJ2-2; unclear D gene. The CDR3 sequence is 15 residues long. CDR1 and CDR2 (germline): SGHRS, YFSETQ. V dropped 0 bases and J dropped 3 bases, with 9 bases sitting between them. In nucleotides, the CDR3 is TGCGCCAGCAGCTTGGGGCCTTCGGACACCGGGGAGCTGTTTTTT. Its translation: CASSLGPSDTGELFF.